This passage covers 10 T cell receptor beta chains from one sample sequenced in a study of T cell clusters in autoimmune cytopenias. TRB was amplified by touch-down multiplex PCR, primer pools A and B combined. With the multiplex PCR reads reprocessed, TCRdb shows one record per CDR3 protein and no DNA. In all, the sample yields 9,000 to 13,000 distinct CDR3 sequences. Each sample's input was around 250 ng genomic DNA, 30,000 to 45,000 genome equivalents. These data were also reused for a study on T cell repertoires in aging, cancer and after chemotherapy.

The sample consisted of peripheral blood. All receptors come from a human donor in good health.

The rearrangement uses TRBV6-5 and TRBJ2-3; the TRBD2 assignment by TCRdb is unverifiable without DNA. CDR1 is MNHEY and CDR2 is SVGAGI in the germline V gene. The CDR3 loop spans 12 amino acids. CDR3 residues: CASSAGKTRQYF.

This chain connects TRBV24-1 to TRBJ2-3; with no DNA, the TCRdb D assignment of TRBD1 cannot be verified. This CDR3 region has 18 residues. The germline V gene encodes CDR1 KGHDR and CDR2 SFDVKD. The chain's CDR3 is CATSDSSGTGGSTDTQYF.

The V and J genes are TRBV27 and TRBJ2-5; the D call of TRBD2 rests on TCRdb alone, since no DNA is present to check it. CDR1 is MNHEY and CDR2 is SMNVEV in the germline V gene (reference sequence). The CDR3 runs to 15 residues. The CDR3 loop reads CASSSRTSGGETQYF.

V usage is TRBV5-4 and J usage is TRBJ2-1; TCRdb picks TRBD1, but there is no DNA to check that call. Per germline, CDR1 SGHNT and CDR2 YYREEE (reference sequence). The CDR3 is 14 residues long. The CDR3 protein is CASSLEDRASEQFF.

The gene calls are TRBV19 and TRBJ1-2; lacking DNA, the TRBD1 call made by TCRdb goes unchecked. Germline CDR1 LNHDA, CDR2 SQIVND (reference sequence). CDR3 length: 14 residues. The CDR3 sequence is CASSEGQAGSGYTF.

The chain carries TRBV6-5 and TRBJ2-1; there is no DNA to check the TCRdb D call of TRBD1. Germline V gives CDR1 MNHEY, CDR2 SVGAGI. The CDR3 loop spans 13 amino acids. The CDR3 loop reads CASSYAGASEQFF.

The chain combines TRBV6-6 with TRBJ2-6; TCRdb returns TRBD1, unconfirmable since there is no DNA. This CDR3 spans 19 amino acids. CDR1 is MNHNY and CDR2 is SVGAGI in the germline V gene (reference sequence). The CDR3 sequence is CASSHPPGTGGAGANVLTF.

The V gene is TRBV6-1, the J gene TRBJ2-7; TCRdb proposes TRBD1, but this gene call is untestable without DNA. This CDR3 is built from 18 residues. Germline V gene lookup returns CDR1 MNHNS and CDR2 SASEGT. The CDR3 is CASSEALLPGTGPYEQYF.

The J gene is TRBJ1-3, the V gene TRBV29-1. The length of the CDR3 is 14 residues. Germline assignment: CDR1 SQVTM and CDR2 ANQGSEA. The CDR3 sequence: CSVEGDLSGNTIYF.

The V and J genes are TRBV10-3 and TRBJ2-1; TCRdb picks TRBD2, but there is no DNA to check that call. Per the germline V gene, CDR1 is ENHRY and CDR2 is SYGVKD. This CDR3 region has 14 residues. The CDR3 reads CAISDQLAYNEQFF.